Listed below are T cell receptor beta chains from one sample, sequenced in a study of CD8+ T cells in alopecia areata. Clones were sequenced by immunoSEQ multiplex PCR, and TCRdb holds only the in-frame ones, with some missing. This table has some 150,000 clones, around 86% appearing once. The sample was CD8+ T cells sorted from blood, taken at week 4, from a patient treated with tofacitinib. These receptors were taken from a human donor with alopecia areata. CDR3s include the opening cysteine and the closing phenylalanine or tryptophan. The D gene is left open where the match is weak. Expanded clones are given a class, and other clones once, few, many or no size at all.

clone size	V gene	D gene	J gene	CDR3 DNA	CDR3 protein
few	TRBV5-1	-	TRBJ2-7	TGCGCCAGCAGCTTGTATTTTAACACCCGGGACGCCTTCTACGAGCAGTACTTC	CASSLYFNTRDAFYEQYF
-	TRBV29-1	-	TRBJ2-7	TGCAGCGCGTTCCGGGACACCGACTACGAGCAGTACTTC	CSAFRDTDYEQYF
-	TRBV5-1	TRBD2	TRBJ2-1	TGCGCCAGCAGCTCCACTAGCGGGCCCTACAATGAGCAGTTCTTC	CASSSTSGPYNEQFF
-	TRBV10-3	TRBD2	TRBJ2-7	TGTGCCATCGGCGGGGCTAGCGGGAGGATTAGCCCCTACGAGCAGTACTTC	CAIGGASGRISPYEQYF
-	TRBV6-1	TRBD1	TRBJ2-7	TGTGCCAGCAGTCGAACCGGGACAGGAGGAGAGCAGTACTTC	CASSRTGTGGEQYF
-	TRBV19	TRBD2	TRBJ2-7	TGTGCCAGTAGTATAGCTAGCGGGGAGATCTCCTACGAGCAGTACTTC	CASSIASGEISYEQYF
-	TRBV18	-	TRBJ2-7	TGTGCCAGCTCCGGCGGTGACTCCTACGAGCAGTACTTC	CASSGGDSYEQYF
once	TRBV6-1	-	TRBJ1-2	TGTGCCAGCAGCGGGACCGATGGGGGTAGCTACACCTTC	CASSGTDGGSYTF
-	TRBV25-1	-	TRBJ1-1	TGTGCCAGCAGTGGCTTGGCCACTGAAGCTTTCTTT	CASSGLATEAFF
-	TRBV30	-	TRBJ1-2	TGTGCCTGGAGTTTGAGGAGACACACCTTC	CAWSLRRHTF
few	TRBV30	TRBD1	TRBJ1-6	TGTGCCTGGAGTGTACGAGGGGACAGATCACCCCTCCACTTT	CAWSVRGDRSPLHF
-	TRBV11-2	TRBD2	TRBJ2-5	TGTGCCAGCACCAACTGGGTATCGGCGGGAGTATTGGAAGAGACCCAGTACTTC	CASTNWVSAGVLEETQYF
-	TRBV5-1	-	TRBJ2-1	TGCGCCAGCAGCTTGGAACCGGGCGGCTCCTACAATGAGCAGTTCTTC	CASSLEPGGSYNEQFF
-	TRBV27	-	TRBJ2-3	TGTGCCAGCAGTTTATTAAACGGGAGAGGTAGCACAGATACGCAGTATTTT	CASSLLNGRGSTDTQYF
-	TRBV29-1	-	TRBJ2-7	TGCAGCGTTGAAGATGGGACGATGTACGAGCAGTACTTC	CSVEDGTMYEQYF
-	TRBV5-1	-	TRBJ2-7	TGCGCCAGCAGCTTCGTACGGGGAGGCGAGCAGTACTTC	CASSFVRGGEQYF
-	TRBV19	-	TRBJ2-2	TGTGCCAGTAGTGGGACACGGAACACCGGGGAGCTGTTTTTT	CASSGTRNTGELFF
many	TRBV6-1	TRBD2	TRBJ2-7	TGTGCCAGCAGTGAAGAAGCGGGGGGAGCCTACGAGCAGTACTTC	CASSEEAGGAYEQYF
-	TRBV29-1	-	TRBJ2-3	TGCAGCGTTGCGCCGGGAGAGGAGGCAGATACGCAGTATTTT	CSVAPGEEADTQYF
-	TRBV5-4	-	TRBJ1-1	TGTGCCAGCAGCACCGTACCTACCGGCACTGAAGCTTTCTTT	CASSTVPTGTEAFF
-	TRBV6-5	TRBD2	TRBJ2-7	TGTGCCAGCAGTTCGGGGACTAGCGGCTACGAGCAGTACTTC	CASSSGTSGYEQYF
-	TRBV30	-	TRBJ1-1	TGTGCCTGCCTTAAGGGTTTTACTGAAGCTTTCTTT	CACLKGFTEAFF
-	TRBV7-6	TRBD2	TRBJ2-1	TGTGCCAGCAGCTTAGGGGCTAGCGGGAGCGATGAGCAGTTCTTC	CASSLGASGSDEQFF
once	TRBV30	TRBD1	TRBJ2-7	TGTGCCTGGAGTCAACCGGGACAGGGGTACGAGCAGTACTTC	CAWSQPGQGYEQYF
-	TRBV9	TRBD1	TRBJ2-3	TGTGCCAGCAGCGACGACAGGGGGCGATGGACAGATACGCAGTATTTT	CASSDDRGRWTDTQYF
-	TRBV15	-	TRBJ2-1	TGTGCCACCAGCAGAGATAACGAGGACAATGAGCAGTTCTTC	CATSRDNEDNEQFF
-	TRBV5-1	-	TRBJ2-7	TGCGCCAGCAGCTTGCACTACAGCTCCTACGAGCAGTACTTC	CASSLHYSSYEQYF
-	TRBV29-1	-	TRBJ2-1	TGCAGCGTTGTAAGAGGGGGGGTCGATGAGCAGTTCTTC	CSVVRGGVDEQFF